This T cell receptor beta chain emerged from a study of blood T cell repertoires in COVID-19. Study as a whole: Spain, Italy and the United States supplied samples that represented acute and convalescent COVID-19.

This clone appeared a single time. Measured with immunoSEQ multiplex PCR; TCRdb has only the in-frame clones, and not every one. This sample has about 98,000 clones, with more than 70% found just once. V lost 6 bases to trimming and J lost 2 bases, with 13 bases between them. CDR3 length: 14 amino acids. Per germline, CDR1 MDHEN and CDR2 SYDVKM. This chain links TRBV28 with TRBJ2-5, with D tentatively TRBD2 (6 bases). The TCR was taken from a man between 65 and 85 years old with acute or convalescent COVID-19. Sequenced: peripheral blood. The DNA for the CDR3 is TGTGCCAGCAGCTCCATGGGACTTCAAGAGACCCAGTACTTC. Its protein is CASSSMGLQETQYF.